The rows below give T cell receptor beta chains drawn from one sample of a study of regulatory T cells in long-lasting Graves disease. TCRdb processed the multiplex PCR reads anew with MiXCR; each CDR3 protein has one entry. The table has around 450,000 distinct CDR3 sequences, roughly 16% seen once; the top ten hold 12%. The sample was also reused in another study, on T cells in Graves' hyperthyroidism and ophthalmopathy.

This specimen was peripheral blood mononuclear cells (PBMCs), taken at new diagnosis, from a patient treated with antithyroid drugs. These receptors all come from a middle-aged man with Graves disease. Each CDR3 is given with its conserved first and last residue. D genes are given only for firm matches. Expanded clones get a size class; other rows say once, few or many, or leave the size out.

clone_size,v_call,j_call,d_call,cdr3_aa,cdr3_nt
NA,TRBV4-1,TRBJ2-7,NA,CASSNHRDEQYF,TGCGCCAGCAGCAATCACAGGGACGAGCAGTACTTC
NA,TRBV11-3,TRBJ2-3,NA,CASSLGRAQVGTDTQYF,TGTGCCAGCAGCTTAGGTCGGGCACAGGTTGGTACAGATACGCAGTATTTT
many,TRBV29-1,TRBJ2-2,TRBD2,CSVRSGANTGELFF,TGCAGCGTGAGGAGCGGGGCCAACACCGGGGAGCTGTTTTTT
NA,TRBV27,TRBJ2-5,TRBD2,CASSLSTSGSRETQYF,TGTGCCAGCAGTTTATCTACTAGCGGGAGTAGAGAGACCCAGTACTTC
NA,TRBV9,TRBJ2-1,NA,CASSVDGIPNEQFF,TGTGCCAGCAGCGTAGACGGGATTCCCAATGAGCAGTTCTTC
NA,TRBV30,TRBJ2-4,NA,CAWSTGGKNIQYF,TGTGCCTGGTCCACCGGAGGCAAAAACATTCAGTACTTC
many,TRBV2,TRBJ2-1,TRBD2,CASRPTSGEVNEQFF,TGTGCCAGCAGGCCTACTAGCGGGGAAGTCAATGAGCAGTTCTTC
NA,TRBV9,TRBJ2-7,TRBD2,CASRYRDYLVEQYF,TGTGCCAGCAGATACCGGGACTACCTTGTCGAGCAGTACTTC
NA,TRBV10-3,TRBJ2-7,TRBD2,CATTGTSVTYEQYF,TGTGCCACAACAGGGACTAGCGTAACCTACGAGCAGTACTTC
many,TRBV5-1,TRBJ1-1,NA,CASSIGQHEAFF,TGCGCCAGCAGCATAGGACAGCATGAAGCTTTCTTT
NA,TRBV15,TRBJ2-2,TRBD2,CATSRVGGGSTSSGELFF,TGTGCCACCAGCAGAGTGGGGGGGGGGTCGACTAGCAGCGGGGAGCTGTTTTTT
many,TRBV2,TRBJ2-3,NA,CASSRGEGATDTQYF,TGTGCCAGCTCCCGAGGGGAGGGGGCTACAGATACGCAGTATTTT
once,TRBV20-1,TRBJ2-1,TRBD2,CSARGVLAGKENEQFF,TGCAGTGCTAGAGGAGTACTAGCGGGTAAAGAGAATGAGCAGTTCTTC
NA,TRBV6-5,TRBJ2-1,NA,CASSYSNNEQFF,TGTGCCAGCAGTTACTCAAACAATGAGCAGTTCTTC
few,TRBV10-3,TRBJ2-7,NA,CAISFSAKQYF,TGTGCCATCAGTTTCAGCGCCAAGCAGTACTTC
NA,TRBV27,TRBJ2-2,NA,CASRLSGAFAGELFF,TGTGCCAGCAGATTGTCAGGGGCGTTCGCCGGGGAGCTGTTTTTT
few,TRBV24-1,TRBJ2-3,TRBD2,CATSDPSGPASTDTQYF,TGTGCCACCAGTGATCCTAGCGGGCCTGCTAGCACAGATACGCAGTATTTT
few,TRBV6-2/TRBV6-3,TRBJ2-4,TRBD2,CASSRGLAGLGKNIQYF,TGTGCCAGCAGCCGAGGCTTAGCGGGGCTGGGCAAAAACATTCAGTACTTC
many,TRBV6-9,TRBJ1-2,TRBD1,CASSYGLSDRANGYTF,TGTGCCAGCAGTTACGGGTTGTCGGACAGGGCAAATGGCTACACCTTC
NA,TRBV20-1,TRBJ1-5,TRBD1,CSAGTGAGEYSNQPQHF,TGCAGTGCGGGGACAGGCGCCGGAGAATATAGCAATCAGCCCCAGCATTTT
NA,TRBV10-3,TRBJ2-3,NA,CATSPRDDTQYF,TGTGCCACGTCCCCTAGAGATGATACGCAGTATTTT
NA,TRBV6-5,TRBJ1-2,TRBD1,CASSYSDRGNYGYTF,TGTGCCAGCAGTTACTCGGACAGGGGGAACTATGGCTACACCTTC
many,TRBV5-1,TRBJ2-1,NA,CASSLGRESGSEQFF,TGCGCCAGCAGCTTGGGCCGGGAGAGCGGCTCTGAGCAGTTCTTC
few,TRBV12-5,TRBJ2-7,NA,CASGLGTQSSYEQYF,TGTGCTAGTGGTTTGGGGACACAGAGCTCCTACGAGCAGTACTTC
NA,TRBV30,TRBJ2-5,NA,CASAGAQETQYF,TGTGCCTCCGCAGGGGCCCAAGAGACCCAGTACTTC
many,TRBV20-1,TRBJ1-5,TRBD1,CSARGGDRLNQPQHF,TGCAGTGCTAGAGGAGGGGACAGGCTCAATCAGCCCCAGCATTTT
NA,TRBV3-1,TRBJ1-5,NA,CASSQDRDLQPQHF,TGTGCCAGCAGCCAAGACCGGGACTTACAGCCCCAGCATTTT
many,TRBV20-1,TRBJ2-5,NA,CSARVRDTRGGTQYF,TGCAGTGCTAGAGTCAGGGACACCCGTGGCGGGACCCAGTACTTC
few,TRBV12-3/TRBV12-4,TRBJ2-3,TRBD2,CASSPLIAGADTQYF,TGTGCCAGCAGTCCCCTGATAGCGGGAGCAGATACGCAGTATTTT
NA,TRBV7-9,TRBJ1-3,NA,CASSPGSSSGNTIYF,TGTGCCAGCAGCCCTGGCTCCTCCTCTGGAAACACCATATATTTT
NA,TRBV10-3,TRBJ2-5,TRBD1,CAISGDRGETQYF,TGTGCCATCAGTGGGGACAGGGGGGAGACCCAGTACTTC
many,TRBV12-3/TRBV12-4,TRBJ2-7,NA,CASSLAGRQSEQYF,TGTGCCAGCAGTTTGGCAGGCAGGCAGTCCGAGCAGTACTTC
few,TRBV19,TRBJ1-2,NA,CASSIGTRGGRGGYTF,TGTGCCAGTAGTATTGGGACAAGGGGCGGGAGAGGCGGCTACACCTTC
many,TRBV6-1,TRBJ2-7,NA,CASSEAGRSYEQYF,TGTGCCAGCAGTGAAGCGGGAAGGTCCTACGAGCAGTACTTC
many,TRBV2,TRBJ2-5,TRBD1,CASRATGVGGETQYF,TGTGCCAGCAGAGCGACAGGGGTGGGTGGAGAGACCCAGTACTTC
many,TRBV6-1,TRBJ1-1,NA,CASSESGLTAFF,TGTGCCAGCAGCGAGTCGGGGTTAACAGCTTTCTTT
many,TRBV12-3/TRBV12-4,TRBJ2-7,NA,CASSRTDSYEQYF,TGTGCCAGCAGTCGAACAGACAGCTACGAGCAGTACTTC
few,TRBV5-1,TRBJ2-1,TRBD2,CASSLVAGEMNEQFF,TGCGCCAGCAGCTTGGTAGCGGGAGAGATGAATGAGCAGTTCTTC
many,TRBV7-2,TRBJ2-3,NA,CASSPDTDTQYF,TGTGCCAGCAGCCCCGATACAGATACGCAGTATTTT
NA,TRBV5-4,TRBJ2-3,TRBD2,CASSLGGWSTDTQYF,TGTGCCAGCAGTTTGGGGGGGTGGTCCACAGATACGCAGTATTTT
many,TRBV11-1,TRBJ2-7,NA,CASSPGLSAYF,TGTGCCAGCAGCCCGGGACTGTCGGCATACTTC
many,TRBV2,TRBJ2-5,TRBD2,CATKPYFSGRVGETQYF,TGTGCCACCAAGCCTTACTTTAGCGGGAGGGTCGGAGAGACCCAGTACTTC
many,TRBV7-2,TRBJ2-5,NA,CASSTNVGTQYF,TGTGCCAGCAGCACGAATGTGGGGACCCAGTACTTC
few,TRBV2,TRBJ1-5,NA,CASSGPGQGPQHF,TGTGCCAGCAGTGGGCCAGGCCAGGGGCCCCAGCATTTT
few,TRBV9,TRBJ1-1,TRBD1,CASSVGQGVGTEAFF,TGTGCCAGCAGCGTGGGACAGGGCGTAGGCACTGAAGCTTTCTTT
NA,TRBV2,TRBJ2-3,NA,CATRPSGSRADTQYF,TGTGCCACCAGGCCCTCGGGGAGTAGGGCAGATACGCAGTATTTT
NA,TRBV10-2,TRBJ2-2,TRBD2,CASRGAGENTGELFF,TGCGCCAGCAGGGGAGCGGGAGAGAACACCGGGGAGCTGTTTTTT
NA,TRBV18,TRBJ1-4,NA,CASSPTGAGEKLFF,TGTGCCAGCTCACCAACGGGGGCGGGTGAAAAACTGTTTTTT
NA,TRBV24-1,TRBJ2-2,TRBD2,CATSERTSGRELFF,TGTGCCACCAGTGAGCGTACTAGCGGTAGGGAGCTGTTTTTT
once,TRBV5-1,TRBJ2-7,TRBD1,CASSPTGSSYEQHF,TGCGCCAGCAGCCCGACAGGGAGTAGCTACGAGCAGCACTTC
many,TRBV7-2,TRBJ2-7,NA,CASSFRTAYEQYF,TGTGCCAGCAGCTTTCGAACAGCCTACGAGCAGTACTTC
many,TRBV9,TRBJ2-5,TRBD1,CASSPMLDRVETQYF,TGTGCCAGCAGCCCAATGCTGGACAGGGTAGAGACCCAGTACTTC
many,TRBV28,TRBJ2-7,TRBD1,CASRRRQGPRNEQYF,TGTGCCAGCAGACGCCGACAGGGGCCCAGGAACGAGCAGTACTTC
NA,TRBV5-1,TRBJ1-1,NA,CASSPGRAFAEAFF,TGCGCCAGCAGCCCCGGGAGGGCTTTTGCTGAAGCTTTCTTT
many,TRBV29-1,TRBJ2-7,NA,CSVEGTGTGSYEQYF,TGCAGCGTTGAAGGAACCGGGACTGGATCCTACGAGCAGTACTTC
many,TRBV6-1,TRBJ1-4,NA,CASSGDDEKLFF,TGTGCCAGCAGCGGTGACGATGAAAAACTGTTTTTT
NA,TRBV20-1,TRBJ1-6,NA,CSASRLNSPLHF,TGCAGTGCTAGTAGGCTGAATTCACCCCTCCACTTT
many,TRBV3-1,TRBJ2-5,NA,CARWTGGQWETQYF,TGTGCCAGATGGACGGGGGGCCAGTGGGAGACCCAGTACTTC